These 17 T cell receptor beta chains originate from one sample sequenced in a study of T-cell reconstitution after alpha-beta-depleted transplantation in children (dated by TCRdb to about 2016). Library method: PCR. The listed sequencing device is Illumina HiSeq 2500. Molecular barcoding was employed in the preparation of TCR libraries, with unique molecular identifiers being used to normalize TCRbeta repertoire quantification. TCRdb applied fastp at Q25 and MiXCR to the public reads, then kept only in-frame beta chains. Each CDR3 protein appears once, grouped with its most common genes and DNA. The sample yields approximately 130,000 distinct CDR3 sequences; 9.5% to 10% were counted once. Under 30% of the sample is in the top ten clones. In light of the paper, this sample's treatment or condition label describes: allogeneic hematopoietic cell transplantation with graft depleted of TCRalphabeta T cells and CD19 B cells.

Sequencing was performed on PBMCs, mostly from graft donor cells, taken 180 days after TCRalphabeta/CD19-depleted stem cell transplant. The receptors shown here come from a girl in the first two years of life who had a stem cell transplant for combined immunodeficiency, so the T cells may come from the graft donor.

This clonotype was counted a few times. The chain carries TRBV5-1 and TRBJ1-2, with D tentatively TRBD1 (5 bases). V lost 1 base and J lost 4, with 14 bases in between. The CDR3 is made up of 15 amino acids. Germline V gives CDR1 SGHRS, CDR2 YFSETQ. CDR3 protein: CASSLRTQGPYGYTF. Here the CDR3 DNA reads TGCGCCAGCAGCTTGCGTACCCAGGGACCCTATGGCTACACCTTC.

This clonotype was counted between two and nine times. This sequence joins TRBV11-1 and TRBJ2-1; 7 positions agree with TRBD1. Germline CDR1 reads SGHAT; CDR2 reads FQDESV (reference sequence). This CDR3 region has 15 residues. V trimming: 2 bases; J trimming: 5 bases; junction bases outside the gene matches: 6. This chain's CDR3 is CASSLMGQRDNEQFF. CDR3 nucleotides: TGTGCCAGCAGCTTAATGGGACAGAGAGACAATGAGCAGTTCTTC.

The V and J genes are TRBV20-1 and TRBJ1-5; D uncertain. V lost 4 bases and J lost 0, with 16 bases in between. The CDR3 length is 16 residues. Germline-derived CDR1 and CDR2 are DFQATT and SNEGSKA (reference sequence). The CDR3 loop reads CSAISPAVNSNQPQHF. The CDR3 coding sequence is TGCAGTGCTATTTCCCCGGCCGTTAATAGCAATCAGCCCCAGCATTTT.

CDR3: CATSRTRLAGGPWAGELFF. In nucleotides, the CDR3 is TGTGCCACCAGCCGGACCCGACTAGCGGGAGGGCCGTGGGCCGGGGAGCTGTTTTTT. The rearrangement uses TRBV15 and TRBJ2-2, with TRBD2 identical over 14 bases. V lost 5 bases, J lost 6 bases, and 14 bases stayed unmatched. This CDR3 has 19 residues. The germline gives CDR1 LNHNV, CDR2 YYDKDF (reference sequence). The whole variable domain, filled in from reference TRBV15 and TRBJ2-2, reads DAMVIQNPRYQVTQFGKPVTLSCSQTLNHNVMYWYQQKSSQAPKLLFHYYDKDFNNEADTPDNFQSRRPNTSFCFLDIRSPGLGDTAMYLCATSRTRLAGGPWAGELFFGEGSRLTVL.

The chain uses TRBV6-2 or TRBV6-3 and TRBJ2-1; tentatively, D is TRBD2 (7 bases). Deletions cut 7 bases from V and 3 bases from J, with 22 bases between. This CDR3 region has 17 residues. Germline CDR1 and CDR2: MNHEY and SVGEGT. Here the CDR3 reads CASILGRGPTRYNEQFF. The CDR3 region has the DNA TGTGCCAGCATCCTAGGGCGGGGGCCAACACGCTACAATGAGCAGTTCTTC.

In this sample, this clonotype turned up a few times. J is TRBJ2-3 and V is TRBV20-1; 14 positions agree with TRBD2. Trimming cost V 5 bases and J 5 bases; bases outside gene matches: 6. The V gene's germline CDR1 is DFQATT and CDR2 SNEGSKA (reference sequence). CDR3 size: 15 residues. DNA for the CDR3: TGCAGTGCTGCCCGGACTAGCGGGGGGCAAGATACGCAGTATTTT. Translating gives CSAARTSGGQDTQYF.

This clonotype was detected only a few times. The CDR3 nucleotides read TGTGCCAGCAGCTTGGGGGGGGTCGTCTATAATTCACCCCTCCACTTT. Its translation: CASSLGGVVYNSPLHF. V usage is TRBV5-5 and J usage is TRBJ1-6; possibly TRBD1 for D (5 bases). The germline V gene encodes CDR1 SGHKS and CDR2 YYEKEE (reference sequence). V gave up 0 bases and J gave up 3 bases, with 10 bases separating them. This CDR3 has 16 amino acids. Supplemented by reference TRBV5-5 and TRBJ1-6, the full variable domain reads DAGVTQSPTHLIKTRGQQVTLRCSPISGHKSVSWYQQVLGQGPQFIFQYYEKEERGRGNFPDRFSARQFPNYSSELNVNALLLGDSALYLCASSLGGVVYNSPLHFGNGTRLTVT.

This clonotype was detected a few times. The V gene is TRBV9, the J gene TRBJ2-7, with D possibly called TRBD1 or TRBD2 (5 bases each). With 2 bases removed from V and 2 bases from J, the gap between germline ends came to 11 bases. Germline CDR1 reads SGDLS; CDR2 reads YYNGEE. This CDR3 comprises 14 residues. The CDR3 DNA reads TGTGCCAGCAGCGTGGGGGTCGCCCCCTACGAGCAGTACTTC. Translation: CASSVGVAPYEQYF.

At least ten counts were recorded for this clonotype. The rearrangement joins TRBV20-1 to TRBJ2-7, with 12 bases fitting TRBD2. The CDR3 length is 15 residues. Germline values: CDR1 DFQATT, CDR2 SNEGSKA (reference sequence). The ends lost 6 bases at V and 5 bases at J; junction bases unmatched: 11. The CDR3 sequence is CSALRLAGAGDEQYF. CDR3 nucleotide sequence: TGCAGTGCATTGCGACTAGCGGGAGCAGGGGACGAGCAGTACTTC.

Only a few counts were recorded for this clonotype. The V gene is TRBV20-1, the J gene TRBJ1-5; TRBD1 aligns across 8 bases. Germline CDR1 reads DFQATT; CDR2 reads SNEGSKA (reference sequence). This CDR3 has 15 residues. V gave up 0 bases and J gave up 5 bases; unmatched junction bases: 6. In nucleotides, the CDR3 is TGCAGTGCTAGAGAGGGCAGGGGGCCCTATCAGCCCCAGCATTTT. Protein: CSAREGRGPYQPQHF.

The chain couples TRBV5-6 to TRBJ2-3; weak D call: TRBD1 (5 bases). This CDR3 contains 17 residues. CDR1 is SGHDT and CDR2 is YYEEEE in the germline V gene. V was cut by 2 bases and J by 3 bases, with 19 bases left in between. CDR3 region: CASSLMSGIEGTDTQYF. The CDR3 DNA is TGTGCCAGCAGCTTAATGTCAGGGATAGAAGGTACAGATACGCAGTATTTT.

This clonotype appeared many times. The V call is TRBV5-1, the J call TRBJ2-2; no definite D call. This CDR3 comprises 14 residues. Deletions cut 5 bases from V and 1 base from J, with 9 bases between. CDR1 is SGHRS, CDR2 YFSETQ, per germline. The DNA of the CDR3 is TGCGCCAGCAGAGAGAACCTGAACACCGGGGAGCTGTTTTTT. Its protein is CASRENLNTGELFF. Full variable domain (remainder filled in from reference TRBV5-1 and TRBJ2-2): KAGVTQTPRYLIKTRGQQVTLSCSPISGHRSVSWYQQTPGQGLQFLFEYFSETQRNKGNFPGRFSGRQFSNSRSEMNVSTLELGDSALYLCASRENLNTGELFFGEGSRLTVL.

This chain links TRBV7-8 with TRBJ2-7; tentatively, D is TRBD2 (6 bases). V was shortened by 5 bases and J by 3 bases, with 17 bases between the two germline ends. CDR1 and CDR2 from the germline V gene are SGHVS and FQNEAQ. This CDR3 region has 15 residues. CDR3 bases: TGTGCCAGCAGCCTGACAGTGGGACTTTACTACGAGCAGTACTTC. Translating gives CASSLTVGLYYEQYF.

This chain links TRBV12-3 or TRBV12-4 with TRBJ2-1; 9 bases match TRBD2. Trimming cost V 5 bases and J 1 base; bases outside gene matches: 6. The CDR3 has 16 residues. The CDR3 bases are TGTGCCAGCAGTCACGGACTAGCGCGTTCCTACAATGAGCAGTTCTTC. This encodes CASSHGLARSYNEQFF.

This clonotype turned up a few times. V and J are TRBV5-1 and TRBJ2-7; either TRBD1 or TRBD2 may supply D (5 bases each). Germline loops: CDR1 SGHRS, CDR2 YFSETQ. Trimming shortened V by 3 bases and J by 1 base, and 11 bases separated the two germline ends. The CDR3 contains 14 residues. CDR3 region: CASSSGRGSYEQYF. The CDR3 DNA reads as TGCGCCAGCAGCTCAGGGCGCGGGTCCTACGAGCAGTACTTC.

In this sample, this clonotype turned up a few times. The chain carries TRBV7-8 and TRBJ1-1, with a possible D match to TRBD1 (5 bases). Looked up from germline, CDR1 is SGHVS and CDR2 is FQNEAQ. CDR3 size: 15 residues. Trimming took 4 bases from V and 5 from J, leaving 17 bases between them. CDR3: CASSWNRKAGTEAFF. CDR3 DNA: TGTGCCAGCAGCTGGAACAGGAAGGCCGGGACTGAAGCTTTCTTT.

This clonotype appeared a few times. CDR3 sequence reads: CASSLGLGQYF. The CDR3 DNA reads as TGTGCCAGCAGTCTTGGACTGGGCCAGTACTTC. The chain couples TRBV12-3 or TRBV12-4 to TRBJ2-5; maybe TRBD2 (5 bases). Between the trimmed V and J ends, which lost 5 bases and 10 bases, there was a span of 11 bases. This CDR3 is 11 amino acids long.